Listed below are T cell receptor beta chains from one sample, sequenced in a study of CD8+ T cells in alopecia areata. Sequencing used immunoSEQ multiplex PCR; TCRdb keeps in-frame clones, though not all of them. The table has 150,000 to 200,000 clones, just under 65% seen once; the top ten hold approximately 1.3%. Material: CD4+ T cells sorted from blood, obtained around week 50, from a patient treated with tofacitinib. Receptor source: a human donor with alopecia areata. Both conserved end residues are trimmed from each CDR3. Not every row has a clone size; where given, it reads once, few, many or a size class.

v_call	cdr3_length	clone_size	cdr3_aa
TRBV28	12	NA	AIRREGTNQPQH
TRBV2	13	many	ASSEGRTGDQPQH
TRBV7-8	11	few	ASSTGGQKTQY
TRBV7-9	13	few	ASSPRQGMNTEAF
TRBV30	13	NA	AWSLVRGGASEQY
TRBV5-1	13	NA	ASSPPGTGNSPLH
TRBV19	13	many	ASRGATGVRSPLH
TRBV9	14	NA	ASSGRERGAADTQY
TRBV30	14	NA	AWRAVAGSYNSPLH
TRBV6-6	14	NA	ASSPLTGTPAYEQY
TRBV29-1	9	few	SVERVYGYT
TRBV30	10	NA	AWTLSNYGYT
TRBV2	11	NA	ASSEAGQGAAF
TRBV10-3	12	few	AISQGFGTGELF
TRBV7-2	9	NA	ASSSTSLQY
TRBV18	13	NA	ASSPPEGLNYGYT
TRBV29-1	11	once	SIQDRPNEKLF
TRBV4-1	14	once	ASSQDRDTGYYEQY
TRBV27	15	NA	ASTTTGLAGRFSEQF
TRBV5-5	13	once	ASSLFENVGTEAF
TRBV5-6	12	NA	ASSLTGGVYGYT
TRBV30	15	NA	AWSVLRWNRGSEKLF
TRBV2	9	NA	ASSTGGRLF
TRBV10-3	14	NA	AISDAGDRTNEKLF
TRBV2	12	few	ASSLAWANQPQH